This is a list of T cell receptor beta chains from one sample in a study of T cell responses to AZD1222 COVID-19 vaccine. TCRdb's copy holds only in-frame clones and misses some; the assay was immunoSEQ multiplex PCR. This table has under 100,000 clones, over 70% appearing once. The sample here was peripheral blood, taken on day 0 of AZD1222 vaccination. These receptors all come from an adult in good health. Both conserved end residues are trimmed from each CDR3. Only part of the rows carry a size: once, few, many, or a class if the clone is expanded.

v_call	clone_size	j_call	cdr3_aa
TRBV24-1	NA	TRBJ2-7	ATSDPDRSPYEQY
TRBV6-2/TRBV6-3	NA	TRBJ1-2	ASSPSNYGYT
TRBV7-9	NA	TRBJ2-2	AQAAGELF
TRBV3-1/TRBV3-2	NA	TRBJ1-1	ASSQDGWNTEAF
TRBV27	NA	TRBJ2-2	ASSLGTSGRGELF
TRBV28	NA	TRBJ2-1	ASAGVGNEQF
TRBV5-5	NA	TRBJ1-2	ASSLAGKGVGYGYT
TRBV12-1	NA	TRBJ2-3	ASSFGGRGVVGTDTQY
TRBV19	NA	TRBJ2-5	ASMDRGGEKAQY
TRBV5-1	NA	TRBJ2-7	ASREGSYEQY
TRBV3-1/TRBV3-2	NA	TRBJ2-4	ASSRAGGGDIQY
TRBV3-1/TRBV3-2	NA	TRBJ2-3	ASSHQGGRGRIDTQY
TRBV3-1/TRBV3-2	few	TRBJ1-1	AARGPTKAF
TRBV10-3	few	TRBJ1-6	AISNDRLLKGVDSPLH
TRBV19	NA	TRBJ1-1	ASTKWAILGTNTEAF
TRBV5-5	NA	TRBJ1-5	ASSLVSQGNNQPQH
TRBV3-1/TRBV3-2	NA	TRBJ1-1	ASSQGGRRLNTEAF
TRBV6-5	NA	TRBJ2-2	ATTSGDTGELF
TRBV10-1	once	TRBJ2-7	ASGSPVLISTSYEQY
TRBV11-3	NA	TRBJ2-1	ASSFKAGPYNEQF
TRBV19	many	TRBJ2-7	ASSILLAGEQY
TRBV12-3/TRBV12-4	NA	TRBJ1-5	ASNKKGNQPQH
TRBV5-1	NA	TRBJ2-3	ASSMGSSSSTDTQY
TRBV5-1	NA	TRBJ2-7	ASRLSSGPYEQY
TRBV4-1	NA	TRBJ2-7	ASSQVSAYEQY
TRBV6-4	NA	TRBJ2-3	AAGSGHTDTQY